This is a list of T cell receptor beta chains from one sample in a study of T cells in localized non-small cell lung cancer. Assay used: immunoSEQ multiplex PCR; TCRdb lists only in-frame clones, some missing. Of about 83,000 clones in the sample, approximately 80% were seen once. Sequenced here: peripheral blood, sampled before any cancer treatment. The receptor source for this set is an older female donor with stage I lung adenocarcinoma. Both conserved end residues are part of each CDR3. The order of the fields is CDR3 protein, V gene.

CASSLVSVYGNQPQHF,TRBV7-8
CAWRRGVRGEAFF,TRBV30
CASRSTYEQYF,TRBV19
CASSGQTGINTEAFF,TRBV5-4
CANGASGSYNEQFF,TRBV28
CASSVEGAGYTEAFF,TRBV9
CASSVDPGTEAFF,TRBV9
CASSRLWGDRRETQYF,TRBV5-6
CASSQSVQPNQPQHF,TRBV4-1
CASSPGTQYGYTF,TRBV19
CASSSVGTEAFF,TRBV27
CAWSVEASGMADDEQFF,TRBV30
CASSPEGARTDTQYF,TRBV27
CASSMKSLYEQYF,TRBV7-2
CASLETVQETQYF,TRBV6-1
CASSPSRGDQETQYF,TRBV11-2
CASSWRGEDQPQHF,TRBV9
CASSPHSGQPYEQYF,TRBV5-1
CASSAHGRGRTGELFF,TRBV9
CASSKEAHGQETQYF,TRBV11-2
CAWRPPVSGANVLTF,TRBV30
CASSLEAPGNWEQYF,TRBV5-4
CASSYSGTGATEAFF,TRBV6-5
CAIQGGHTDTQYF,TRBV6-1
CASSESPGDTQYF,TRBV6-1
CASSLVVGGSYNEQFF,TRBV11-2
CASRTGTFSYEQYF,TRBV11-2
CASSTRGNTEAFF,TRBV25-1
CASSLEEGGLRNEQYF,TRBV7-9
CASTRPGDRIYGYTF,TRBV28
CASSQKTPGANVLTF,TRBV4-3
CASSKVSRGSDQPQHF,TRBV21-1
CASSEARPSGSIYGYTF,TRBV2
CASSPDRASNQPQHF,TRBV6-5
CASSLDTGGRNYGYTF,TRBV7-9
CAVGKTDTQYF,TRBV28
CASSLGTGGIGLAKNIQYF,TRBV5-1
CASSLGGTASTNEKLFF,TRBV5-4
CAAQAGPDSYEQYF,TRBV10-3
CASRPGKISGNTIYF,TRBV6-1
CASSIVGRLAGGYNEQFF,TRBV19
CASSLYPQGRDTEAFF,TRBV27
CASSSTTSGRADFNEQFF,TRBV5-1
CASSLTTNTIYF,TRBV25-1
CASSPPGQGTEKLFF,TRBV7-9
CASSLAGLAGLGDTQYF,TRBV7-8
CASSQDGAYNEQFF,TRBV4-3
CASRKDGATDTQYF,TRBV6-5
CASTQDPGGRTEAFF,TRBV7-8
CASSLDSEKLFF,TRBV7-2
CASSLARAAEAFF,TRBV5-1
CASSRGGGGPDTQYF,TRBV4-3
CSVDRGISGNTIYF,TRBV29-1
CASSYSRARLEKLFF,TRBV6-5
CASAPTGVYQPQHF,TRBV19
CASSLAGAGANVLTF,TRBV5-4
CASSRGLREKLFF,TRBV6-5